Shown below are 27 T cell receptor beta chains from a single sample sequenced in a study of neurological immune-mediated disorders. TCRdb re-called the 5' RACE reads through MiXCR, storing one row per CDR3 protein. Of under 80,000 distinct CDR3 sequences listed, about 9.5% are singletons. Sequencing was carried out using PBMCs. The receptors come from a man in his forties or fifties in good health.

In this sample, this clonotype turned up many times. The V call is TRBV6-6, the J call TRBJ1-1; the D gene is possibly TRBD1 (5 bases). Per the germline V gene, CDR1 is MNHNY and CDR2 is SVGAGI (reference sequence). Trimming stripped 0 bases from V and 2 bases from J, with 7 bases between. The CDR3 has 14 amino acids. The CDR3 here is CASSYSTGNTEAFF. DNA for the CDR3: TGTGCCAGCAGTTACTCTACAGGAAACACTGAAGCTTTCTTT.

V and J are TRBV20-1 and TRBJ1-4, with D unresolved. Per germline, CDR1 DFQATT and CDR2 SNEGSKA (reference sequence). The CDR3 length is 14 residues. The V gene lost 0 bases and the J gene lost 6 bases, with 11 bases spanning the gap. CDR3 residues: CSAREAGGDEKLFF. The CDR3 nucleotides are TGCAGTGCTAGAGAGGCCGGTGGGGATGAAAAACTGTTTTTT.

In this sample, this clonotype turned up many times. The V and J genes are TRBV12-3 or TRBV12-4 and TRBJ2-7, with a tentative D call TRBD1 (5 bases). The length of the CDR3 is 13 residues. Trimming stripped 3 bases from V and 2 bases from J, with 8 bases between. The CDR3 here is CASSFAGTYEQYF. Written as DNA, the CDR3 is TGTGCCAGCAGTTTTGCAGGGACCTACGAGCAGTACTTC.

This clonotype occurred many times. The V and J genes are TRBV9 and TRBJ1-2; D ambiguous. The CDR3 extends over 16 amino acids. Germline V CDR1 and CDR2: SGDLS, YYNGEE. V lost 0 bases to trimming and J lost 5 bases, with 17 bases between them. The CDR3 here is CASSVEDSGLGYGYTF. CDR3 DNA: TGTGCCAGCAGCGTAGAAGATTCAGGCCTCGGGTATGGCTACACCTTC. The variable domain in full, completed from reference TRBV9 and TRBJ1-2, reads DSGVTQTPKHLITATGQRVTLRCSPRSGDLSVYWYQQSLDQGLQFLIQYYNGEERAKGNILERFSAQQFPDLHSELNLSSLELGDSALYFCASSVEDSGLGYGYTFGSGTRLTVV.

This clonotype appeared many times. The rearrangement joins TRBV7-9 to TRBJ2-5, with 10 bases fitting TRBD2. V lost 1 base and J lost 4; bases outside the gene matches: 0. In germline, CDR1 is SEHNR, CDR2 FQNEAQ (reference sequence). The CDR3 consists of 14 residues. CDR3 loop: CASSLGTSGETQYF. CDR3 DNA sequence: TGTGCCAGCAGCTTAGGGACTAGCGGAGAGACCCAGTACTTC.

This clonotype has at least ten counts. The chain combines TRBV12-3 or TRBV12-4 with TRBJ2-5; D is ambiguous. Trimming removed 5 bases from V and 4 bases from J, with 8 bases in between. This CDR3 contains 12 residues. The DNA of the CDR3 is TGTGCCAGCAGTGCATCCAGAGAGACCCAGTACTTC. As protein: CASSASRETQYF.

This clonotype was seen at least ten times. This CDR3 is CASSGDRWEQYF. For the CDR3, the DNA is TGTGCCAGCAGTGGGGACAGATGGGAGCAGTACTTC. This chain links TRBV6-6 with TRBJ2-7; 7 bases are shared with TRBD1. CDR3 length: 12 residues. Germline assignment: CDR1 MNHNY and CDR2 SVGAGI (reference sequence). The junction had 5 bases not matched to a gene; V was cut back by 5 bases and J by 7 bases.

This clonotype appeared a single time. One end of the junction does not line up with germline, which may come from a read error. The V call is TRBV7-9, the J call TRBJ1-5; D might be TRBD1 (5 bases). Germline CDR1 reads SEHNR; CDR2 reads FQNEAQ (reference sequence). The CDR3 covers 13 residues. The CDR3, as DNA: TGTGCCAACAGCCCTGCAGTAGGGGAGCCCCAGAATTTT. Its translation: CANSPAVGEPQNF. Together with reference TRBV7-9 and TRBJ1-5, the CDR3 gives the full variable domain: DTGVSQNPRHKITKRGQNVTFRCDPISEHNRLYWYRQTLGQGPEFLTYFQNEAQLEKSRLLSDRFSAERPKGSFSTLEIQRTEQGDSAMYLCANSPAVGEPQNFGDGTRLSIL.

This clonotype was seen at least ten times. This sequence joins TRBV5-1 and TRBJ2-6; D unclear. The CDR3 runs to 15 residues. The germline CDR1 and CDR2 sequences are SGHRS and YFSETQ. V was pared by 0 bases and J by 1 base, with 5 bases between. The CDR3 DNA follows: TGCGCCAGCAGCTTGGCCGTATCTGGGGCCAACGTCCTGACTTTC. This translates into CASSLAVSGANVLTF. Together with reference TRBV5-1 and TRBJ2-6, the CDR3 gives the full variable domain: KAGVTQTPRYLIKTRGQQVTLSCSPISGHRSVSWYQQTPGQGLQFLFEYFSETQRNKGNFPGRFSGRQFSNSRSEMNVSTLELGDSALYLCASSLAVSGANVLTFGAGSRLTVL.

This clonotype has at least ten counts. V gene TRBV5-5 combines with J gene TRBJ1-5; D is unclear. V lost 3 bases to trimming and J lost 2 bases, with 12 bases between them. The CDR3 consists of 15 residues. Per germline, CDR1 SGHKS and CDR2 YYEKEE (reference sequence). This CDR3 reads CASSSGIGGNQPQHF. Written as DNA, the CDR3 is TGTGCCAGCAGCTCGGGGATAGGAGGCAATCAGCCCCAGCATTTT.

The gene calls are TRBV20-1 and TRBJ2-7; TRBD2 is a possible D gene (5 bases). V lost 0 bases, J lost 2 bases, and 8 bases lay in between. The CDR3 loop spans 13 amino acids. The germline V gene has CDR1 DFQATT and CDR2 SNEGSKA (reference sequence). The CDR3 reads CSARDPRAYEQYF. CDR3 bases: TGCAGTGCTAGAGATCCGAGGGCCTACGAGCAGTACTTC.

This clonotype was seen ten or more times. The chain is built from TRBV20-1 and TRBJ2-3; 7 positions agree with TRBD2. The ends lost 3 bases at V and 6 bases at J; junction bases unmatched: 6. CDR1 is DFQATT and CDR2 is SNEGSKA in the germline V gene (reference sequence). CDR3 size: 13 residues. This CDR3 reads CSASWGGGDTQYF. DNA for the CDR3: TGCAGTGCTAGTTGGGGGGGGGGTGATACGCAGTATTTT.

This clonotype appeared a single time. The rearrangement uses TRBV10-1 and TRBJ2-1, with TRBD2 matching 8 bases. CDR1 and CDR2 (germline): WNHNN, SYGVQD (reference sequence). This CDR3 is 13 amino acids long. Germline trimming cut 0 bases from V and 14 bases from J; bases unmatched to any gene: 6. CDR3 sequence (DNA): TGCGCCAGCAGTGAGTCGACTCGGGGGGGCGAGTTCTTC. This translates into CASSESTRGGEFF.

This clonotype was seen many times. The genes are TRBV9 and TRBJ2-7; D remains ambiguous. The ends were cut back, 0 bases at V and 3 bases at J, with 10 bases in the middle. The CDR3 has 14 amino acids. The germline CDR1 and CDR2 sequences are SGDLS and YYNGEE. CDR3 protein: CASSVGTAIYEQYF. CDR3 bases: TGTGCCAGCAGCGTAGGGACGGCTATCTACGAGCAGTACTTC.

This clonotype came up many times. The chain uses TRBV5-1 and TRBJ2-5, with 13 bases matching TRBD2. The V gene end was trimmed by 3 bases and the J gene end by 5 bases; junction bases not matched to a gene: 16. CDR1 SGHRS and CDR2 YFSETQ come from the germline V gene. The CDR3 is made up of 19 amino acids. CDR3 DNA sequence: TGCGCCAGCAGCTCACTGCCGGGACTAGCGGGAAGAAGGTTGGAGACCCAGTACTTC. Its translation: CASSSLPGLAGRRLETQYF.

J is TRBJ1-3 and V is TRBV20-1; D is undetermined. V dropped 1 base and J dropped 3 bases, with 10 bases sitting between them. The CDR3 contains 14 residues. CDR1 and CDR2 from the germline V gene are DFQATT and SNEGSKA (reference sequence). The CDR3 loop is CSARVRVNGNTIYF. The CDR3 region has the DNA TGCAGTGCTAGAGTACGTGTCAATGGAAACACCATATATTTT.

This clonotype was recorded at least ten times. This chain joins TRBV5-1 and TRBJ1-1; D perhaps matches TRBD1 (6 bases). V was trimmed by 5 bases and J by 7 bases, leaving 12 bases between them. In germline, CDR1 is SGHRS, CDR2 YFSETQ. The CDR3 consists of 12 residues. The CDR3 DNA sequence: TGCGCCAGCAGGCGCGAGGGGGGTGAAGCTTTCTTT. It encodes CASRREGGEAFF.

This clonotype appeared many times. The V call is TRBV19, the J call TRBJ2-7; 11 bases agree with TRBD2. CDR3 length: 13 amino acids. The germline gives CDR1 LNHDA, CDR2 SQIVND (reference sequence). V lost 6 bases to trimming and J lost 3 bases; unmatched junction nucleotides: 1. CDR3 protein: CASSGLAGYEQYF. The CDR3 nucleotides read TGTGCCAGTAGCGGACTAGCGGGCTACGAGCAGTACTTC.

This clonotype was observed many times. The rearrangement uses TRBV5-1 and TRBJ2-3, with TRBD2 matching 7 bases. This CDR3 contains 15 residues. J was trimmed by 4 bases and V by 4 bases; bases with no gene match: 9. Germline loops: CDR1 SGHRS, CDR2 YFSETQ. The CDR3: CASSIPGGTSDTQYF. The CDR3 DNA reads as TGCGCCAGCAGCATCCCCGGGGGGACGTCAGATACGCAGTATTTT.

This clonotype has a count of ten or more. V and J are TRBV7-6 and TRBJ2-7, with D possibly being TRBD1 (6 bases). The CDR3 consists of 15 residues. CDR1 is SGHVS and CDR2 is FNYEAQ in the germline V gene. Trimming removed 1 base from V and 2 bases from J, with 12 bases in between. Here the CDR3 DNA reads TGTGCCAGCAGCTTAGGCCGGGACAAGGCCTACGAGCAGTACTTC. It codes for CASSLGRDKAYEQYF.

This clonotype was seen at least ten times. V gene TRBV20-1 combines with J gene TRBJ1-5; the D gene is possibly TRBD1 (6 bases). The V gene's germline CDR1 is DFQATT and CDR2 SNEGSKA (reference sequence). The V end was cut by 0 bases, the J end by 4 bases, with 16 bases between. This CDR3 has 16 amino acids. The CDR3 DNA sequence: TGCAGTGCTAGAGATCCGACCGGGACACTTAATCAGCCCCAGCATTTT. It codes for CSARDPTGTLNQPQHF.

The sample holds many counts of this clonotype. This chain uses TRBV21-1 with TRBJ2-7; the table's D call TRBD2 went unverified against the DNA. TRBV21-1 constitutes a pseudogene. The CDR3 is 17 residues long. The CDR3 DNA reads TGTGCCAGCAGCAAAGTTTACGGGAGGCCGTCCTCCTACGAGCAGTACTTC. Its protein product is CASSKVYGRPSSYEQYF.

This clonotype was picked up many times. The rearrangement uses TRBV20-1 and TRBJ1-5; D is ambiguous. The CDR3 spans 14 residues. V gave up 1 base and J gave up 9 bases, with 16 bases separating them. Germline CDR1 reads DFQATT; CDR2 reads SNEGSKA (reference sequence). This CDR3 is CSARGRAAGWPQHF. Written as DNA, the CDR3 is TGCAGTGCTAGAGGCCGGGCGGCCGGTTGGCCCCAGCATTTT.

In its sample, this clonotype was seen many times. The chain carries TRBV7-9 and TRBJ1-1, with 8 bases that match TRBD1. CDR1 and CDR2 (germline): SEHNR, FQNEAQ (reference sequence). V lost 3 bases and J lost 7; bases outside the gene matches: 7. The CDR3 contains 14 residues. The CDR3 here is CASSFGQGISEAFF. In DNA form, the CDR3 reads TGTGCCAGCAGCTTCGGACAGGGAATCAGTGAAGCTTTCTTT. Supplemented by reference TRBV7-9 and TRBJ1-1, the full variable domain reads DTGVSQNPRHKITKRGQNVTFRCDPISEHNRLYWYRQTLGQGPEFLTYFQNEAQLEKSRLLSDRFSAERPKGSFSTLEIQRTEQGDSAMYLCASSFGQGISEAFFGQGTRLTVV.

This clonotype was counted ten times or more. V usage is TRBV10-3 and J usage is TRBJ1-2, with TRBD1 as a possible D gene (5 bases). The V end was cut by 6 bases, the J end by 1 base, with 15 bases between. CDR1 and CDR2 from the germline V gene are ENHRY and SYGVKD. The CDR3 has 15 amino acids. For the CDR3, the DNA is TGTGCCATCAGAGAAGGGGACCTAATTAACTATGGCTACACCTTC. Residues: CAIREGDLINYGYTF.

This clonotype was picked up many times. This sequence joins TRBV5-1 and TRBJ1-1; D is unresolved. The V gene's germline CDR1 is SGHRS and CDR2 YFSETQ. The CDR3 runs 16 residues. V was trimmed by 0 bases and J by 5 bases, leaving 17 bases between them. The CDR3 bases are TGCGCCAGCAGCTTGGTACCGACGGAACCCTTTACTGAAGCTTTCTTT. Translated, it gives CASSLVPTEPFTEAFF. Supplemented by reference TRBV5-1 and TRBJ1-1, the full variable domain reads KAGVTQTPRYLIKTRGQQVTLSCSPISGHRSVSWYQQTPGQGLQFLFEYFSETQRNKGNFPGRFSGRQFSNSRSEMNVSTLELGDSALYLCASSLVPTEPFTEAFFGQGTRLTVV.

Many counts were recorded for this clonotype. V usage is TRBV7-9 and J usage is TRBJ2-1; the D is unclear. Germline values: CDR1 SEHNR, CDR2 FQNEAQ (reference sequence). Deletions cut 3 bases from V and 5 bases from J, with 8 bases between. This CDR3 is 13 amino acids long. In DNA form, the CDR3 reads TGTGCCAGCAGCTTCAGAACTGACAATGAGCAGTTCTTC. This sequence encodes CASSFRTDNEQFF.